This is a list of T cell receptor beta chains from one sample in a study of Ad26.COV2.S vaccination and SARS-CoV-2 variants. Repertoires were generated with immunoSEQ multiplex PCR, while TCRdb's copy carries only in-frame clones and drops some. This table has approximately 500,000 clones, around 88% appearing once. The input for sequencing was peripheral blood, taken in a trial of Ad26.COV2.S vaccine versus placebo. The receptors were sampled from a person between 18 and 60 years old who received the Ad26.COV2.S COVID-19 vaccine or a placebo. Both conserved end residues are part of each CDR3. D genes are given only for firm matches.

d_call v_call cdr3_aa
. TRBV19 CASSIADSGANVLTF
. TRBV10-3 CAISDYNEQFF
TRBD1 TRBV4-3 CASSLRTGDGGEKLFF
. TRBV28 CASSFMTGASPEAFF
. TRBV10-1 CASSEPALGAYGYTF
TRBD1 TRBV27 CASSQGRGEKLFF
TRBD1 TRBV19 CASSLLRGQGPAEKLFF
TRBD1 TRBV15 CATSRVRDSRQPQHF
TRBD2 TRBV10-2 CASSANYGLAGDSNQFF
. TRBV7-9 CASSFFVFLAANTGELFF
. TRBV25-1 CASSEWGFGFPQHF
. TRBV15 CATSSYRDQPQHF
. TRBV27 CASSLSARWQLKPLHF
. TRBV5-6 CASSLRGLRAYEQYF
TRBD2 TRBV7-3 CASSRGAGSGSQDTQYF
. TRBV6-2/TRBV6-3 CASSNPPGLEQYF
TRBD2 TRBV9 CASTIAGGLPYNEQFF
. TRBV5-1 CASSSPGKETQYF
. TRBV4-2 CASSSRIGLGQETQYF
. TRBV20-1 CSAEGRDTQYF
. TRBV30 CASLPRLDGTDTQYF
. TRBV27 CASSLSTDNYGYTF
. TRBV14 CARPKKGCTGELFF
. TRBV29-1 CSTVGPSTDTQYF
TRBD2 TRBV4-2 CASSQGEGTDTQYF
. TRBV4-3 CASSQEQHSNQPQHF